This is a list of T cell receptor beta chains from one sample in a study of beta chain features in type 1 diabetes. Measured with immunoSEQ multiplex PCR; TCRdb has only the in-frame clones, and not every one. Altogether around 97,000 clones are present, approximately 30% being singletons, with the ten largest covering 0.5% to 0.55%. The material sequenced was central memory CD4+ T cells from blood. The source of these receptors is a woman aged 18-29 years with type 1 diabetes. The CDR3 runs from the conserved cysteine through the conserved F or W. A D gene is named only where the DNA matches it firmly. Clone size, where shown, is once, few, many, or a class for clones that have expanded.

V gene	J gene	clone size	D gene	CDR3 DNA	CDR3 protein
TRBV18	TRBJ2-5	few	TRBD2	TGTGCCAGCTCACCGGGACTAGCGGGAGGAGGCGGGACCCAGTACTTC	CASSPGLAGGGGTQYF
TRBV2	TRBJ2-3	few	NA	TGTGCCAGCACCCTTGGACAGAAAGATACGCAGTATTTT	CASTLGQKDTQYF
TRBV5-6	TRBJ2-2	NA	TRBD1	TGTGCCAGCAGCACAGGGGGCGGAACCGGGGAGCTGTTTTTT	CASSTGGGTGELFF
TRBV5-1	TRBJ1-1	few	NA	TGCGCCAGCAGCTTGGGGGGGGGTATGCCTGAAGCTTTCTTT	CASSLGGGMPEAFF
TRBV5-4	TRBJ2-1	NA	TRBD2	TGTGCCAGCAGCTTAACTAGCGGGAGGGACAATGAGCAGTTCTTC	CASSLTSGRDNEQFF
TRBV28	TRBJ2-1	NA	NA	TGTGCCAGCAGCCGATCTGGCCCAGTCAAGGAGCAGTTCTTC	CASSRSGPVKEQFF
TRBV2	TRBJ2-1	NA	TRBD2	TGTGCCAGCAGTCCTGGGACTAGCTCCTACAATGAGCAGTTCTTC	CASSPGTSSYNEQFF
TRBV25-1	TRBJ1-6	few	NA	TGTGCCAGCAGTGAAGCCGCAGGGAAGAATTCACCCCTCCACTTT	CASSEAAGKNSPLHF
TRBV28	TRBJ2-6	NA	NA	TGTGCCAGCAGTACCCCGGAGGAGTTTGGTTCTGGGGCCAACGTCCTGACTTTC	CASSTPEEFGSGANVLTF
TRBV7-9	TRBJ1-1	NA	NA	TGTGCCAGCAGCTTAGCGGAGCCCTCCACTGAAGCTTTCTTT	CASSLAEPSTEAFF
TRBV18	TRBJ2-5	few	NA	TGTGCCAGCTCGCAAGGGGGACGTTACCAAGAGACCCAGTACTTC	CASSQGGRYQETQYF
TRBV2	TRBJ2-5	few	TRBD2	TGTGCCAGCAGGAGTAGCGGGATAAGTAGGGAGACCCAGTACTTC	CASRSSGISRETQYF
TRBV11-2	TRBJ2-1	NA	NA	TGTGCCAGCAGACGGACTGCCAATGAGCAGTTCTTC	CASRRTANEQFF
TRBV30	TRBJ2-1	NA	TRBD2	TGTGCCTGGAGTGGGACTAGCAGCCATGAGCAGTTCTTC	CAWSGTSSHEQFF
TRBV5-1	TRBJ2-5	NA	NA	TGCGCCAGCAGCATCCTGGGGGCAGGCCCGGGGGAGACCCAGTACTTC	CASSILGAGPGETQYF
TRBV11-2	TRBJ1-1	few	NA	TGTGCCAGCAAGACCCCACGGGGGTCGAACACTGAAGCTTTCTTT	CASKTPRGSNTEAFF
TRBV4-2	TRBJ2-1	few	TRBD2	TGTGCCAGCAGCCAAGAATCAAATCGACTAGCGGGATACAATGAGCAGTTCTTC	CASSQESNRLAGYNEQFF
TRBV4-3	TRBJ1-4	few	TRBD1	TGCGCCAGCAGCCATGGACAGGGAGTTGGTGAAAAACTGTTTTTT	CASSHGQGVGEKLFF
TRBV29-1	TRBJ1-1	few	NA	TGCAGCGCTGAGGGGGACCGGGGGACTGAAGCTTTCTTT	CSAEGDRGTEAFF
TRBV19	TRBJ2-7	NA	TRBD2	TGTGCCAGTAGTATACGCGGGAGGGCTTCCTACGAGCAGTACTTC	CASSIRGRASYEQYF
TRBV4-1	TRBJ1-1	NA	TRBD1	TGCGCCAGCAGCCCTATCGGGACAGGGGGCGTGGGGAACACTGAAGCTTTCTTT	CASSPIGTGGVGNTEAFF
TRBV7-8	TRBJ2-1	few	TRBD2	TGTGCCAGCAGAGCGGGACCCGGGGGCAATGAGCAGTTCTTC	CASRAGPGGNEQFF
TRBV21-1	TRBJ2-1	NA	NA	TGTGCCAGCAGCATTATACCCCTGACTAGCGGGAAGAATGAGCAGTTCTTC	CASSIIPLTSGKNEQFF
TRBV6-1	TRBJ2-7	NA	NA	TGTGCCAGCAAACTACCGGGGAGTGAGCAGTACTTC	CASKLPGSEQYF
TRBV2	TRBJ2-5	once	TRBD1	TGTGCCAGCAGCTTAAGACAGGGTGGGGAGACCCAGTACTTC	CASSLRQGGETQYF
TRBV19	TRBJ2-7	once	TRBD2	TGTGCCAGTAGTGAACAAACGGGACTAGCCTACGAGCAGTACTTC	CASSEQTGLAYEQYF
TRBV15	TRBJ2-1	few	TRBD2	TGTGCCACCAGCAGATCACCGGGACTAGCAGCGCATGAGCAGTTCTTC	CATSRSPGLAAHEQFF
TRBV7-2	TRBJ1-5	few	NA	TGTGCCAGCAGCTTAGCTGTAGGGGTTAGCAATCAGCCCCAGCATTTT	CASSLAVGVSNQPQHF
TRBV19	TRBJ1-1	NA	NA	TGTGCCAGTAGTACTGGGGAGCACGCCGGGACTGGGAACACTGAAGCTTTCTTT	CASSTGEHAGTGNTEAFF
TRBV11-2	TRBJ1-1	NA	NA	TGTGCCAGCGGAGTCTCCCCAACGGGGACTGAAGCTTTCTTT	CASGVSPTGTEAFF
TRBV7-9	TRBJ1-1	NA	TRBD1	TGTGCCAGCAGTCTCACGACAGGGGGAATGAGTGAAGCTTTCTTT	CASSLTTGGMSEAFF
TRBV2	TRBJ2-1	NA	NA	TGTGCCAGCAGTTTCAGGGGTCGTGGGAATGAGCAGTTCTTC	CASSFRGRGNEQFF
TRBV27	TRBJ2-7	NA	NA	TGTGCCAGCAGTCCACGCCCCGGGACAACGGGCGAGCAGTACTTC	CASSPRPGTTGEQYF
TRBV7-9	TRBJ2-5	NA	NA	TGTGCCAGCAGCTCCTTCCAAGAGACCCAGTACTTC	CASSSFQETQYF
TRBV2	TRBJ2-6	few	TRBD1	TGTGCCAGCACCGTGGGACAGTCTGGGGCCAACGTCCTGACTTTC	CASTVGQSGANVLTF
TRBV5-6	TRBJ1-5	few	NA	TGTGCCAGCAGCCGCTGGGGCACGCAGCCCCAGCATTTT	CASSRWGTQPQHF
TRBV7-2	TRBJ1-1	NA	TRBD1	TGTGCCAGCAGCCGAGACAGGGGAGAAGCTTTCTTT	CASSRDRGEAFF
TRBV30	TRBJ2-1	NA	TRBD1	TGTGCCTGGAACCAGGGGGCGGGGTACAATGAGCAGTTCTTC	CAWNQGAGYNEQFF
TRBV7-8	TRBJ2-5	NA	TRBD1	TGTGCCAGCAGCCTAACGTTGGGGACAGGGATGTACCAAGAGACCCAGTACTTC	CASSLTLGTGMYQETQYF
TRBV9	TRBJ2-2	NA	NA	TGTGCCAGCAGCGTAGACTACCCTGGGAACACCGGGGAGCTGTTTTTT	CASSVDYPGNTGELFF
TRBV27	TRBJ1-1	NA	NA	TGTGCCAGCAGTTTAAGGGGTGAAGCTTTCTTT	CASSLRGEAFF
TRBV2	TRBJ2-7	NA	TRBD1	TGTGCCAGCCGTCTATCGGACAGGCGGAGAGACGAGCAGTACTTC	CASRLSDRRRDEQYF
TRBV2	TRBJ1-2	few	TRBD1	TGTGCCAGCAGAGGGACAGGGGGGAACGATGGCTACACCTTC	CASRGTGGNDGYTF
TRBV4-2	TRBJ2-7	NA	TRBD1	TGTGCCAGCAGCCAAGAAGCTCCTATTCGACAGGGGGCGAGGTACGAGCAGTACTTC	CASSQEAPIRQGARYEQYF
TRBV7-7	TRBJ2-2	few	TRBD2	TGTGCCAGCAGCCGTATAGCGGGAGGGCCCGGGGAGCTGTTTTTT	CASSRIAGGPGELFF
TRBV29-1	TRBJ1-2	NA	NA	TGCAGCGTCGGCGGGCAGGCTGGCTACACCTTC	CSVGGQAGYTF
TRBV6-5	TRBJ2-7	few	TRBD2	TGTGCCAGCAGTTACTCGACTAGCGGGACCTACGAGCAGTACTTC	CASSYSTSGTYEQYF
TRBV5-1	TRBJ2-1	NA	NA	TGCGCCAGCAGCCCGGGGGGCGGGACCTCCTACAATGAGCAGTTCTTC	CASSPGGGTSYNEQFF
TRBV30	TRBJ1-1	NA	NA	TGTGCCTGGAGTCGGGGGAGTAGGGACACTGAAGCTTTCTTT	CAWSRGSRDTEAFF
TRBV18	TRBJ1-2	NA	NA	TGTGCCAGCCTCGGGGGGTATGGCTACACCTTC	CASLGGYGYTF
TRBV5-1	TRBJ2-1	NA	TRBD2	TGCGCCAGCAGGGCCAAGGCGGGAGCTACCAATGAGCAGTTCTTC	CASRAKAGATNEQFF